This T cell receptor (beta chain) came from a study of blood T cell repertoires in COVID-19. Assay: immunoSEQ multiplex PCR; the TCRdb copy retains only in-frame clones and omits some. This sample has approximately 270,000 clones, with over 75% found just once. V lost 5 bases to trimming and J lost 0 bases; unmatched junction nucleotides: 5. This CDR3 comprises 15 residues. CDR1 is SGHVS, CDR2 FQNEAQ, per germline. Specimen: PBMCs or T cells enriched from blood (not recorded which). This sequence originates from a middle-aged man who had recovered from COVID-19. The J gene is TRBJ2-7, the V gene TRBV7-8, with 9 bases aligning to TRBD1. CDR3 sequence: CASSQGDRVSYEQYF. The CDR3 nucleotides read TGTGCCAGCAGCCAAGGGGACAGGGTCTCCTACGAGCAGTACTTC.